This TCR beta chain stems from a study of regulatory T cells in long-lasting Graves disease. Turning to the study itself: For a period under 3 months, newly diagnosed Graves' patients had taken antithyroid drugs.

This clonotype was counted a few times. The CDR3 consists of 12 residues. Trimming pared 2 bases from V and 13 bases from J, leaving 18 bases between. Germline CDR1 and CDR2: SQVTM and ANQGSEA. Building of the TCR beta libraries involved iRepertoire HTBI primers and Arm-PCR of CDR3 regions. TCRdb analysed the multiplex PCR reads with MiXCR anew, one entry per CDR3 protein. The profile shows fewer than 450,000 distinct CDR3 sequences, 15% of them singletons. Time point given: newly diagnosed GD, antithyroid drugs for less than 3 months. RNA extracted from PBMCs served as the sequencing template. The data also belong to a second study, concerning T cells in Graves' hyperthyroidism and ophthalmopathy.

Sequencing used peripheral blood mononuclear cells (PBMCs), obtained at new diagnosis, from a patient treated with antithyroid drugs. This sequence was found in a woman aged 40 to 50 with Graves disease. The chain combines TRBV29-1 with TRBJ2-7, with D maybe TRBD1 (6 bases). In DNA, the CDR3 is TGCAGCGTTGAAAGGCCGGGACATCGAATTTACTTC. Protein sequence: CSVERPGHRIYF.